This note documents a single TCR beta chain sequence. The antigen is not known. Only in-frame clones appear in the TCRdb table, and some are missing; sequencing was by immunoSEQ multiplex PCR. The sample yields 2 million to 3 million clones, 93% seen once. In germline, CDR1 is MGHRA, CDR2 YSYEKL. The trim removed 1 base at V and 3 bases at J, leaving 6 bases unmatched. The CDR3 has 16 amino acids. The data were obtained in a study of shared clonotypes between healthy human individuals. General study results and limits: The study found about 5% of naive CD4 clonotypes shared across a few donors.

Sequencing was done on a sample of naive CD4+ T cells from PBMCs. Subset specified: CD45RA+ positively selected. The sequence was obtained from a man between 18 and 29 years old in good health. Some clones in this sample may be carry-over from other donors' samples. This chain joins TRBV4-1 and TRBJ2-7; 10 bases fit TRBD2. CDR3 sequence reads: CASSQAFASGGYEQYF. CDR3 DNA sequence: TGCGCCAGCAGCCAAGCCTTCGCTAGCGGGGGCTACGAGCAGTACTTC.